This passage covers 10 T cell receptor beta chains from one sample sequenced in a study of human T cells and chemical hapten exposure. TCRdb itself ran the RACE reads through MiXCR, one entry per CDR3 protein. This sample yields 300,000 to 450,000 distinct CDR3 sequences, of which approximately 5% are seen a single time; 2% to 3% belongs to the top ten. Time point here: pre-sensitization, week 0. The treatment is: therapeutic diphenylcyclopropenone sensitization with weekly scalp DPC. The material was whole blood, obtained in connection with sensitization to the hapten diphenylcyclopropenone (DPC). These receptor sequences come from a woman aged 45-59 years with alopecia areata. Some clones in this sample may be carry-over from other donors' samples.

This clonotype was found a few times. The chain is built from TRBV6-2 or TRBV6-3 and TRBJ2-3, with 9 bases identical to TRBD2. The CDR3 is 17 amino acids. V dropped 7 bases and J dropped 0; count of bases not matched to a gene: 11. CDR1 MNHEY and CDR2 SVGEGT come from the germline V gene. In DNA, the CDR3 is TGTGCCAGCAAGATTTTTAGCGGGGGACCTAGCACAGATACGCAGTATTTT. It specifies CASKIFSGGPSTDTQYF.

The chain combines TRBV5-1 with TRBJ2-3, with D possibly matching TRBD1 (6 bases). CDR3 length: 15 residues. Germline V lookup: CDR1 SGHRS, CDR2 YFSETQ. V was trimmed by 6 bases and J by 2 bases, leaving 16 bases between them. CDR3 in amino acids: CASNPGTSTTDTQYF. CDR3 DNA sequence: TGCGCCAGCAACCCTGGGACATCTACCACAGATACGCAGTATTTT. Using reference TRBV5-1 and TRBJ2-3 for the parts outside the CDR3, the full variable domain is KAGVTQTPRYLIKTRGQQVTLSCSPISGHRSVSWYQQTPGQGLQFLFEYFSETQRNKGNFPGRFSGRQFSNSRSEMNVSTLELGDSALYLCASNPGTSTTDTQYFGPGTRLTVL.

This clonotype was seen ten or more times. Its ends do not fully match the called genes, so a read error is possible. The V and J genes are TRBV29-1 and TRBJ2-5; no firm D call. The length of the CDR3 is 11 residues. Germline V CDR1 and CDR2: SQVTM, ANQGSEA. CDR3 DNA sequence: TGCAGCGGAACCAACCAGGAGACCCAGTACTTC. It is translated as CSGTNQETQYF.

The chain carries TRBV29-1 and TRBJ2-1; TRBD2 matches at 13 bases. CDR3 length equals 14 residues. Germline lookup yields CDR1 SQVTM and CDR2 ANQGSEA. With 4 bases clipped from V and 9 bases from J, the junction kept 6 bases outside the gene matches. As DNA, the CDR3 is TGCAGCGTTGGTACTAGCGGGGGGGCCGCTGAGCAGTTCTTC. This codes for CSVGTSGGAAEQFF.

Remarks on this clonotype: Its ends do not fully match the called genes, so a read error is possible. This chain connects TRBV25-1 to TRBJ1-2; D perhaps matches TRBD1 (6 bases). Germline CDR1 is MGHDK and CDR2 is SYGVNS. The CDR3 length is 16 residues. This CDR3 reads CASSDNSRGGGVGYTF. In DNA, the CDR3 is TGCGCCAGCAGTGACAACTCCAGGGGTGGCGGTGTGGGCTACACCTTC.

This clonotype has just a few counts. The chain is built from TRBV15 and TRBJ1-1; TRBD1 might be the D (5 bases). Trimming cost V 0 bases and J 0 bases, with 8 bases left between them. The germline gives CDR1 LNHNV, CDR2 YYDKDF (reference sequence). CDR3 length: 15 residues. Written as DNA, the CDR3 is TGTGCCACCAGCAGAGATCCAGGGATGAACACTGAAGCTTTCTTT. Translated: CATSRDPGMNTEAFF.

The chain links TRBV7-2 to TRBJ1-2, with D possibly TRBD1 on 5 matching bases. The CDR3 length is 13 residues. Germline values: CDR1 SGHTA, CDR2 FQGNSA. V lost 4 bases to trimming and J lost 7 bases, with 13 bases between them. CDR3 residues: CASSSTGPFGYTF. The CDR3 nucleotides are TGTGCCAGCAGCTCTACAGGACCCTTTGGCTACACCTTC.

The chain combines TRBV29-1 with TRBJ1-1; unclear D gene. The V end was cut by 3 bases, the J end by 3 bases, with 11 bases between. This CDR3 is 13 amino acids long. Germline values: CDR1 SQVTM, CDR2 ANQGSEA. DNA for the CDR3: TGCAGCGTTGACGCACGGGGAGACACTGAAGCTTTCTTT. Its translation is CSVDARGDTEAFF.

The chain employs TRBV4-1 and TRBJ1-1; D ambiguous. V lost 1 base and J lost 1, with 7 bases in between. Germline CDR1 reads MGHRA; CDR2 reads YSYEKL. This CDR3 is built from 14 residues. The CDR3 nucleotides are TGCGCCAGCAGCCAAGTTCAGCAGAACACTGAAGCTTTCTTT. It encodes CASSQVQQNTEAFF.

Ten or more counts support this clonotype. The genes are TRBV12-3 or TRBV12-4 and TRBJ2-6; no clear D. The CDR3 runs 15 residues. Trimming left V 6 bases short and J 2 bases short, with 11 bases between. CDR3 coding DNA: TGTGCCAGCAGCCTAGATGAGACTGGGGCCAACGTCCTGACTTTC. Its translation is CASSLDETGANVLTF.